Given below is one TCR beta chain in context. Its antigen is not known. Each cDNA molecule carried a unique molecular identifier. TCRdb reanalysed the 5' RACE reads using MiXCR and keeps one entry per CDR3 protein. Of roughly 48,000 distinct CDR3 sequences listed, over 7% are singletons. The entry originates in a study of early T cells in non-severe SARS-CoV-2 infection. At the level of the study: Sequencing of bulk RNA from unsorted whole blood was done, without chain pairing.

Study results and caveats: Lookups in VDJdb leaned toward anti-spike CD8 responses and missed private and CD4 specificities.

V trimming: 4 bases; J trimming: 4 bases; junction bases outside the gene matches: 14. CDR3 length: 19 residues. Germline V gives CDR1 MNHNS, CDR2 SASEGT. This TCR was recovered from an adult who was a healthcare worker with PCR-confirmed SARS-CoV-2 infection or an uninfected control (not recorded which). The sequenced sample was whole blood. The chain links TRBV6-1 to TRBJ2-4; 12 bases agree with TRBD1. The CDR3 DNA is TGTGCCAGCAGTGGAACCGGGACAGGGGGCCTAACGGAGAAAAACATTCAGTACTTC. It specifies CASSGTGTGGLTEKNIQYF.